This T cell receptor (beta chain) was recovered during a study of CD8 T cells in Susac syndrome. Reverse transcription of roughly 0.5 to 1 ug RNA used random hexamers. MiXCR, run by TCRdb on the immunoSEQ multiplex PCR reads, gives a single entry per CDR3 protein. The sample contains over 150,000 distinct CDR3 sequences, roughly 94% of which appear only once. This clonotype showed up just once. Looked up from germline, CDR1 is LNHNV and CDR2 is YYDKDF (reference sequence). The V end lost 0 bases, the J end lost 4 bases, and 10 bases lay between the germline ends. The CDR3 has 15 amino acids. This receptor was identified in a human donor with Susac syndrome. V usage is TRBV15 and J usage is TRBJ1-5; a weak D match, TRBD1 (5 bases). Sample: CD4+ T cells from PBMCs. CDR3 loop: CATSRDPGQNQPQHF. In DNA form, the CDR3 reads TGTGCCACCAGCAGAGACCCGGGGCAGAATCAGCCCCAGCATTTT.